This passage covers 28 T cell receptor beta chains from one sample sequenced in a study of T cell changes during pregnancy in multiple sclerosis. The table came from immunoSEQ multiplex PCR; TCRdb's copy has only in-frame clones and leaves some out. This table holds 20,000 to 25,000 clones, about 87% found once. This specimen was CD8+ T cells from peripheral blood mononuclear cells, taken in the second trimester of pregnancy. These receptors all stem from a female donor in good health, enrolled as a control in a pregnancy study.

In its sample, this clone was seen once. The CDR3 DNA follows: TGTGCCTGGAGTGTAGGCGGCTCCTACGAGCAGTACTTC. Translating it yields CAWSVGGSYEQYF. This chain joins TRBV30 and TRBJ2-7; D remains unclear. V was trimmed by 0 bases and J by 0 bases, leaving 6 bases between them. Germline lookup yields CDR1 GTSNPN and CDR2 SVGIG (reference sequence). CDR3 length: 13 residues.

The CDR3, as DNA: TGTGCCAGCAGTTCTCTCCCTGACAGAATCTATGGCTACACCTTC. Its protein is CASSSLPDRIYGYTF. This chain uses TRBV27 with TRBJ1-2; a possible D gene is TRBD1 (5 bases). In germline, CDR1 is MNHEY, CDR2 SMNVEV (reference sequence). V was trimmed by 4 bases and J by 4 bases, leaving 16 bases between them. CDR3 length: 15 amino acids.

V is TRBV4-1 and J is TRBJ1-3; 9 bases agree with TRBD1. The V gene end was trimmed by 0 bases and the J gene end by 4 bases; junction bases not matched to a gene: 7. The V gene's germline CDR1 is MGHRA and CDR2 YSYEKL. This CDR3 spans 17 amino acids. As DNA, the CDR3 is TGCGCCAGCAGCCAAGAGTTCCGGACAGGGGCAGGAAACACCATATATTTT. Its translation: CASSQEFRTGAGNTIYF.

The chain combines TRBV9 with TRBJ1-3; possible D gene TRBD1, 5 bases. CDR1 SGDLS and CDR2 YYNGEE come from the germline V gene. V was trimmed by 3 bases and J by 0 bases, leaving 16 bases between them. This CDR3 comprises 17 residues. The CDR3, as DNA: TGTGCCAGCAGCGCCTTCGAACAGGTTTTCTCTGGAAACACCATATATTTT. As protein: CASSAFEQVFSGNTIYF.

The CDR3 DNA reads as TGTGCCAGCAGCTTAGGAGAGGAGACCCAGTACTTC. Its protein product is CASSLGEETQYF. The rearrangement links TRBV11-2 to TRBJ2-5; D is undetermined. Germline V gene lookup returns CDR1 SGHAT and CDR2 FQNNGV. The CDR3 totals 12 residues. Trimming took 1 base from V and 5 from J, leaving 5 bases between them.

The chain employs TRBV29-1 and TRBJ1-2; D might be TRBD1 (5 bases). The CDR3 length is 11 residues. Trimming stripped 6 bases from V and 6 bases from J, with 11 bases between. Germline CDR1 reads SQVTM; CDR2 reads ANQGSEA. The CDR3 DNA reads TGCAGCGTCCTGACAGCTAATGGCTACACCTTC. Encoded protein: CSVLTANGYTF.

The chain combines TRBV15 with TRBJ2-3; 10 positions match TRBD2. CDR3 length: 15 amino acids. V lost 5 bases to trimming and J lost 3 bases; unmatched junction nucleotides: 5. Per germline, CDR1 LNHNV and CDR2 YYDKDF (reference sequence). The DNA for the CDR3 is TGTGCCACCAGCTCCAGCGGGGGGGCGACAGATACGCAGTATTTT. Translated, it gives CATSSSGGATDTQYF.

CDR3 residues: CASSFGEIPYEQYF. CDR3 coding DNA: TGCGCCAGCAGCTTTGGAGAAATCCCCTACGAGCAGTACTTC. The rearrangement joins TRBV5-1 to TRBJ2-7, with D hard to call. The CDR3 runs 14 residues. V lost 2 bases and J lost 2, with 11 bases in between. CDR1 SGHRS and CDR2 YFSETQ come from the germline V gene.

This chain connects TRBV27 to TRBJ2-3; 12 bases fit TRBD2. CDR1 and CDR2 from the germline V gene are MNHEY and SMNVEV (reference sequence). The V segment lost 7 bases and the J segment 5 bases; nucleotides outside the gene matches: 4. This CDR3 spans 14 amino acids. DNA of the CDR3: TGTGCCAGCACCCGACTAGCGGGGGTAGATACGCAGTATTTT. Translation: CASTRLAGVDTQYF.

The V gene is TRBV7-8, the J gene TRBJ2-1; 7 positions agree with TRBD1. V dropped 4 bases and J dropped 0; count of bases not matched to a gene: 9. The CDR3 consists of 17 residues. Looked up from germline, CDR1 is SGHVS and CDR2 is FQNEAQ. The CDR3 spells CASSYQDRRSSYNEQFF. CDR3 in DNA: TGTGCCAGCAGCTACCAGGACAGGCGGAGCTCCTACAATGAGCAGTTCTTC.

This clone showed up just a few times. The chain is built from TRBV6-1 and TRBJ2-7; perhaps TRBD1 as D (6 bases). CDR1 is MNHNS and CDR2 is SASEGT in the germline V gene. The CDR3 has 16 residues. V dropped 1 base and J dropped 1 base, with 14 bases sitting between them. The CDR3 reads CASSEEEGTPSYEQYF. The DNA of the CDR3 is TGTGCCAGCAGTGAAGAGGAAGGGACACCTTCCTACGAGCAGTACTTC.

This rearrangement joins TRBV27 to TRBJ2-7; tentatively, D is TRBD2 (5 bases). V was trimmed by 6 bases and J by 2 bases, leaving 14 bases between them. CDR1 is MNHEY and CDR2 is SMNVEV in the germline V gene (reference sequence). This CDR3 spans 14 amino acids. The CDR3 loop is CASSSLGETYEQYF. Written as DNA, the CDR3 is TGTGCCAGCAGCTCCCTCGGGGAAACCTACGAGCAGTACTTC.

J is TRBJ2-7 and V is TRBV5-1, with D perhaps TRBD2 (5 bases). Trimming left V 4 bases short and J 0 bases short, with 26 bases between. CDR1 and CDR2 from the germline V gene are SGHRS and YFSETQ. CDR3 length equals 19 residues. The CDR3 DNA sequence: TGCGCCAGCAGCCTTCGGAAGGGAGATGAGCTAAGGGCCTCCTACGAGCAGTACTTC. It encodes CASSLRKGDELRASYEQYF.

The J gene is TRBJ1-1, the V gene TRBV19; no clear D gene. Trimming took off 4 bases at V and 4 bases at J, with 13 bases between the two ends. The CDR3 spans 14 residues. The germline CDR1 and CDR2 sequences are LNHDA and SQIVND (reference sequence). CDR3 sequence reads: CASSNGRGPTEAFF. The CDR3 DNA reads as TGTGCCAGTAGTAATGGTCGGGGTCCCACTGAAGCTTTCTTT. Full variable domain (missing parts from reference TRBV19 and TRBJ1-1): DGGITQSPKYLFRKEGQNVTLSCEQNLNHDAMYWYRQDPGQGLRLIYYSQIVNDFQKGDIAEGYSVSREKKESFPLTVTSAQKNPTAFYLCASSNGRGPTEAFFGQGTRLTVV.

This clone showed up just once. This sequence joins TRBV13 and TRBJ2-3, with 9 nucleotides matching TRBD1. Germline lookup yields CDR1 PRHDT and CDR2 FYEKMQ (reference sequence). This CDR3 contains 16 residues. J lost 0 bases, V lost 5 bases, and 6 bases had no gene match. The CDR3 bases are TGTGCCAGCAGCCACCGGGACAGGGATAGCACAGATACGCAGTATTTT. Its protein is CASSHRDRDSTDTQYF.

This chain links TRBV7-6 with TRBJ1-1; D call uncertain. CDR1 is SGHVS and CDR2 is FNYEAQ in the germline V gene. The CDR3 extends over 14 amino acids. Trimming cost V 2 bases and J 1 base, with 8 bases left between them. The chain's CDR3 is CASSLMAENTEAFF. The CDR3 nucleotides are TGTGCCAGCAGCTTAATGGCCGAGAACACTGAAGCTTTCTTT.

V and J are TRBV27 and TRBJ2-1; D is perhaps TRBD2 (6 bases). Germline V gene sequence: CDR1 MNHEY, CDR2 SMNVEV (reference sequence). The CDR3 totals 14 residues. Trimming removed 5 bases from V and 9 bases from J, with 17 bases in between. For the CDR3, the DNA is TGTGCCAGCAGTATTTCGGGGCCCGGGGGTGAGCAGTTCTTC. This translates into CASSISGPGGEQFF.

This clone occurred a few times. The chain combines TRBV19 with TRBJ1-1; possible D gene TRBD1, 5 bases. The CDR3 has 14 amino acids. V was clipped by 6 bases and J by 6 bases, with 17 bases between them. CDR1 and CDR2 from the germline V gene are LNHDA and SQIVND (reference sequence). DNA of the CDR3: TGTGCCAGTAGACACGGGGGGGGAGACCCTGAAGCTTTCTTT. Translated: CASRHGGGDPEAFF.

Written as DNA, the CDR3 is TGTGCCAGTAGGGGGGGCTACGAGCAGTACTTC. It translates to CASRGGYEQYF. The rearrangement joins TRBV19 to TRBJ2-7; possibly TRBD2 for D (6 bases). Trimming pared 6 bases from V and 3 bases from J, leaving 6 bases between. This CDR3 has 11 residues. In germline, CDR1 is LNHDA, CDR2 SQIVND (reference sequence).

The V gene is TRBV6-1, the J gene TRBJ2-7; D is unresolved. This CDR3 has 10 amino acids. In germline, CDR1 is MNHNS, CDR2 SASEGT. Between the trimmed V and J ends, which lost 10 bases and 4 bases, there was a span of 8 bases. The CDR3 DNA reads TGTGCCACCGCAGTATACGAGCAGTACTTC. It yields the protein CATAVYEQYF.

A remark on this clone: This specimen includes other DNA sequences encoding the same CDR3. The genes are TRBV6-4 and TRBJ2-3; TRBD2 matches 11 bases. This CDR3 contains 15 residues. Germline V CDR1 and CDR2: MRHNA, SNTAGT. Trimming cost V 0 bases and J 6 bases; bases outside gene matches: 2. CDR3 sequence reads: CASSDSSGRADTQYF. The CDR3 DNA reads TGTGCCAGCAGTGACTCTAGCGGGAGGGCCGATACGCAGTATTTT.

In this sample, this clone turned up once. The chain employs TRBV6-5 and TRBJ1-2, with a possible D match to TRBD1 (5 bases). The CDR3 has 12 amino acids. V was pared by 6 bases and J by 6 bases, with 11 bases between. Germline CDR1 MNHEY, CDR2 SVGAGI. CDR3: CASRAGVDGYTF. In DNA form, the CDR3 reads TGTGCCAGCAGGGCGGGGGTGGATGGCTACACCTTC.

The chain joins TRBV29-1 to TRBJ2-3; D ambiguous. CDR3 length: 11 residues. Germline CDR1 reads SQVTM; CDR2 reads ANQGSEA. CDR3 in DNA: TGCACCGCCTCGGGCACAGATACGCAGTATTTT. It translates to CTASGTDTQYF.

CDR3: CATKLLDYNNEQFF. DNA for the CDR3: TGTGCCACCAAGCTCTTGGACTACAACAATGAGCAGTTCTTC. The chain has TRBV15 and TRBJ2-1; maybe TRBD2 (6 bases). CDR1 and CDR2 from the germline V gene are LNHNV and YYDKDF (reference sequence). CDR3 size: 14 residues. V lost 7 bases and J 5 bases, leaving 15 bases between the germline ends.

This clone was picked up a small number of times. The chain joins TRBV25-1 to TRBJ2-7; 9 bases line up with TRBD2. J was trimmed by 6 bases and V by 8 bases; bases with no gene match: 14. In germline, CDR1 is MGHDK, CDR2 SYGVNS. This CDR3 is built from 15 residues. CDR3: CASSDGGAGGSEQYF. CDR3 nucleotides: TGTGCCAGCTCCGATGGGGGAGCGGGAGGATCCGAGCAGTACTTC.

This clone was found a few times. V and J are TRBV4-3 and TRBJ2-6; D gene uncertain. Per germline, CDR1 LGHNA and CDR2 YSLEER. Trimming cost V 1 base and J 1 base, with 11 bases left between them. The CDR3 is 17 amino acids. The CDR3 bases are TGCGCCAGCAGCCAAGCACAGTCCCATTCTGGGGCCAACGTCCTGACTTTC. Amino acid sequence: CASSQAQSHSGANVLTF.

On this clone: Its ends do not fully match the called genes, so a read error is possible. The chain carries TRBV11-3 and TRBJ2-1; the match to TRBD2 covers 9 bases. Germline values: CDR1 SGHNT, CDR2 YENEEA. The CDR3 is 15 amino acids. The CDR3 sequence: CASSLEGTSFNEQFF. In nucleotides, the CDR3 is TGTGCCAGCAGCCTAGAAGGGACTAGCTTCAATGAGCAGTTCTTC.

The CDR3 is CASKEIAGGGETQYF. The DNA for the CDR3 is TGTGCCAGCAAGGAGATAGCGGGAGGGGGGGAGACCCAGTACTTC. The chain is built from TRBV6-1 and TRBJ2-5, with 11 bases matching TRBD2. Germline CDR1 is MNHNS and CDR2 is SASEGT. This CDR3 has 15 amino acids. The trim removed 7 bases at V and 5 bases at J, leaving 9 bases unmatched.